The 27 T cell receptor beta chains below were found in one sample sequenced in a study of cytomegalovirus exposure and HLA in healthy donors. 60 Vbeta and 13 Jbeta primers were used in PCR. Only in-frame clones appear in the TCRdb table, and some are missing; sequencing was by immunoSEQ multiplex PCR. The sample has hundreds of thousands of clones; about 80% are singletons. Sample: PBMCs. All receptors come from a man younger than 35 in good health and CMV-seronegative.

This clone was counted between two and nine times. This chain joins TRBV5-1 and TRBJ2-7; 13 nucleotides match TRBD2. Germline V gene data show CDR1 as SGHRS and CDR2 as YFSETQ. The CDR3 contains 15 residues. The ends lost 4 bases at V and 6 bases at J; junction bases unmatched: 7. The CDR3 spells CASSPTSGRASEQYF. The CDR3 nucleotides are TGCGCCAGCAGCCCCACTAGCGGGAGGGCCAGCGAGCAGTACTTC.

This chain connects TRBV18 to TRBJ1-1; a weak D match, TRBD1 (6 bases). Germline V lookup: CDR1 KGHSH, CDR2 LQKENI. The CDR3 is 14 residues long. Trimming removed 2 bases from V and 6 bases from J, with 13 bases in between. CDR3 sequence (DNA): TGTGCCAGCTCACCAATGGGGGACAATCCTGAAGCTTTCTTT. This encodes CASSPMGDNPEAFF. The whole variable domain, filled in from reference TRBV18 and TRBJ1-1, reads NAGVMQNPRHLVRRRGQEARLRCSPMKGHSHVYWYRQLPEEGLKFMVYLQKENIIDESGMPKERFSAEFPKEGPSILRIQQVVRGDSAAYFCASSPMGDNPEAFFGQGTRLTVV.

This clone was seen repeatedly, ten times or more. V is TRBV5-1 and J is TRBJ1-4; D is unclear. The CDR3 runs to 14 residues. Germline CDR1 and CDR2: SGHRS and YFSETQ. Trimming pared 2 bases from V and 10 bases from J, leaving 15 bases between. CDR3 nucleotide sequence: TGCGCCAGCAGCTTCCAGGATACCAGTGGAAAACTGTTTTTT. Encoded protein: CASSFQDTSGKLFF.

A single count supports this clone. The chain couples TRBV9 to TRBJ2-1; 8 nucleotides line up with TRBD2. The CDR3 sequence is 15 residues long. Germline CDR1 is SGDLS and CDR2 is YYNGEE. Germline trimming cut 0 bases from V and 6 bases from J; bases unmatched to any gene: 5. CDR3 sequence: CASSVVGLVGNEQFF. For the CDR3, the DNA is TGTGCCAGCAGCGTAGTGGGACTAGTCGGCAATGAGCAGTTCTTC.

This clone has a handful of counts. This chain joins TRBV9 and TRBJ2-7; possible D gene TRBD2, 7 bases. Trimming stripped 4 bases from V and 3 bases from J, with 17 bases between. The CDR3 has 15 amino acids. Looked up from germline, CDR1 is SGDLS and CDR2 is YYNGEE. The CDR3: CASSTGEGGDYEQYF. CDR3 in DNA: TGTGCCAGCAGCACTGGGGAGGGGGGAGACTACGAGCAGTACTTC.

This chain connects TRBV19 to TRBJ2-5, with 8 bases fitting TRBD2. The CDR3 is made up of 14 amino acids. The V and J ends lost 3 bases and 5 bases, in that order; junction bases with no gene match: 5. Germline V lookup: CDR1 LNHDA, CDR2 SQIVND (reference sequence). Here the CDR3 DNA reads TGTGCCAGTAGTATTGAAGGCGGGGGGGAGACCCAGTACTTC. Translation: CASSIEGGGETQYF.

The rearrangement joins TRBV2 to TRBJ2-7; D is uncertain. Trimming cost V 6 bases and J 0 bases, with 9 bases left between them. Germline values: CDR1 SNHLY, CDR2 FYNNEI. This CDR3 has 13 residues. The CDR3: CASSESSSYEQYF. DNA for the CDR3: TGTGCCAGCAGCGAAAGTAGCTCCTACGAGCAGTACTTC.

This chain links TRBV7-9 with TRBJ2-1; tentative D call: TRBD1 (5 bases). With 5 bases removed from V and 14 bases from J, the gap between germline ends came to 22 bases. This CDR3 has 14 amino acids. From germline, CDR1 is SEHNR and CDR2 FQNEAQ (reference sequence). CDR3 DNA: TGTGCCAGCAGCCCCGAGGTGACTTTTCAAGGGGAGTTCTTC. It is translated as CASSPEVTFQGEFF.

A word on this clone: Other DNA sequences in the same sample also yield this CDR3. V is TRBV11-2 and J is TRBJ1-1; D is ambiguous. CDR1 and CDR2 from the germline V gene are SGHAT and FQNNGV. The CDR3 contains 16 residues. V lost 0 bases to trimming and J lost 6 bases, with 17 bases between them. The CDR3 DNA sequence: TGTGCCAGCAGCTTAGAAAGGCCCTGGGCGGGCTCTGAAGCTTTCTTT. Translation gives CASSLERPWAGSEAFF.

The chain combines TRBV27 with TRBJ2-5; TRBD2 is a possible D gene (5 bases). V was shortened by 2 bases and J by 4 bases, with 11 bases between the two germline ends. Per germline, CDR1 MNHEY and CDR2 SMNVEV (reference sequence). The CDR3 spans 14 residues. CDR3 protein: CASSLQARGETQYF. CDR3 DNA sequence: TGTGCCAGCAGTTTACAGGCTCGGGGAGAGACCCAGTACTTC.

This chain joins TRBV27 and TRBJ2-6, with no clear D. V was pared by 5 bases and J by 0 bases, with 14 bases between. Looked up from germline, CDR1 is MNHEY and CDR2 is SMNVEV (reference sequence). The CDR3 runs 17 residues. The CDR3 sequence is CASSRDTFSSGANVLTF. CDR3 DNA: TGTGCCAGCAGTCGAGATACCTTCTCCTCTGGGGCCAACGTCCTGACTTTC.

V is TRBV6-1 and J is TRBJ1-3; tentatively, D is TRBD1 (6 bases). The CDR3 contains 17 residues. The germline V gene has CDR1 MNHNS and CDR2 SASEGT. V lost 2 bases and J 0 bases, leaving 14 bases between the germline ends. The CDR3 loop is CASSERGRGLSGNTIYF. In DNA, the CDR3 is TGTGCCAGCAGTGAACGAGGCAGGGGCCTCTCTGGAAACACCATATATTTT.

In the case of this clone: At one end, the junction sequence differs from germline, possibly due to a read error. The gene calls are TRBV2 and TRBJ2-7; D perhaps matches TRBD1 (5 bases). CDR1 SNHLY and CDR2 FYNNEI come from the germline V gene. The length of the CDR3 is 14 residues. The CDR3 region has the DNA TGTGCCAGCAGTGAGGGCAGGGTCTCCAACGAGCAGTACTTC. Translating gives CASSEGRVSNEQYF. The full variable domain, its missing parts supplied by reference TRBV2 and TRBJ2-7, is EPEVTQTPSHQVTQMGQEVILRCVPISNHLYFYWYRQILGQKVEFLVSFYNNEISEKSEIFDDQFSVERPDGSNFTLKIRSTKLEDSAMYFCASSEGRVSNEQYFGPGTRLTVT.

The chain uses TRBV2 and TRBJ1-5, with no clear D. CDR3 length: 13 amino acids. Germline CDR1 SNHLY, CDR2 FYNNEI. The ends were cut back, 4 bases at V and 3 bases at J, with 7 bases in the middle. The CDR3: CASSGQFNQPQHF. CDR3 bases: TGTGCCAGCAGTGGGCAGTTCAATCAGCCCCAGCATTTT.

A note on this clone: Its ends do not fully match the called genes, so a read error is possible. Other DNA sequences in the same sample also yield this CDR3. The chain has TRBV6-5 and TRBJ1-6; D unclear. Germline CDR1 is MNHEY and CDR2 is SVGAGI. The CDR3 contains 14 residues. The CDR3 sequence is CASSNDNYNSPLHF. CDR3 DNA sequence: TGCGCCAGCAGTAATGACAACTATAATTCACCCCTCCACTTT.

V is TRBV2 and J is TRBJ2-5, with D uncertain. The CDR3 sequence is 16 residues long. Looked up from germline, CDR1 is SNHLY and CDR2 is FYNNEI. Trimming pared 1 base from V and 5 bases from J, leaving 17 bases between. Here the CDR3 reads CASSEDGGTLWETQYF. The CDR3 DNA reads as TGTGCCAGCAGTGAAGATGGTGGCACCCTCTGGGAGACCCAGTACTTC.

The chain is built from TRBV5-1 and TRBJ1-1, with D possibly being TRBD1 (6 bases). CDR1 is SGHRS and CDR2 is YFSETQ in the germline V gene. Between the trimmed V and J ends, which lost 0 bases and 1 base, there was a span of 10 bases. This CDR3 contains 15 residues. CDR3 coding DNA: TGCGCCAGCAGCTTGGCGCCAGGGGCGAACACTGAAGCTTTCTTT. It encodes CASSLAPGANTEAFF.

This chain links TRBV7-9 with TRBJ2-7; TRBD2 matches at 13 bases. After removal of 1 base from V and 6 bases from J, the junction contained 6 bases not matched to a gene. Per the germline V gene, CDR1 is SEHNR and CDR2 is FQNEAQ (reference sequence). The CDR3 covers 16 residues. The CDR3 spells CASSLVLAGGTSEQYF. Written as DNA, the CDR3 is TGTGCCAGCAGCTTAGTACTAGCGGGAGGGACATCCGAGCAGTACTTC.

A note on this clone: Other DNA sequences from this sample encode an identical CDR3 as well. The genes are TRBV2 and TRBJ2-7; the match to TRBD2 covers 7 bases. Looked up from germline, CDR1 is SNHLY and CDR2 is FYNNEI. Losses at the gene ends were 3 bases for V and 0 bases for J; bases not matched to a gene: 2. This CDR3 has 14 amino acids. DNA for the CDR3: TGTGCCAGCAGTGAGCGGGGGAGCTCCTACGAGCAGTACTTC. This translates into CASSERGSSYEQYF.

This chain uses TRBV7-3 with TRBJ2-6; TRBD2 might be the D (6 bases). The CDR3 has 17 residues. Trimming took off 2 bases at V and 0 bases at J, with 11 bases between the two ends. Germline lookup yields CDR1 SGHTA and CDR2 FQGTGA. The CDR3 loop is CASSLGGLISGANVLTF. CDR3 DNA: TGTGCCAGCAGCTTAGGGGGACTCATCTCTGGGGCCAACGTCCTGACTTTC.

The chain recombines TRBV11-2 with TRBJ2-7, with 7 bases that match TRBD2. V shed 1 base and J 1 base; nucleotides not matched to a gene: 4. Per the germline V gene, CDR1 is SGHAT and CDR2 is FQNNGV. This CDR3 region has 15 residues. CDR3 DNA sequence: TGTGCCAGCAGCTTAGGGGCGGGGGTTTCCTACGAGCAGTACTTC. This gives the protein CASSLGAGVSYEQYF.

This clone was detected only once. This chain links TRBV30 with TRBJ1-2, with TRBD1 matching 8 bases. The V gene end was trimmed by 0 bases and the J gene end by 4 bases; junction bases not matched to a gene: 7. The germline V gene has CDR1 GTSNPN and CDR2 SVGIG (reference sequence). CDR3 size: 15 residues. The CDR3 region is CAWSVPGQGIYGYTF. The CDR3 DNA reads as TGTGCCTGGAGTGTACCCGGACAGGGAATCTATGGCTACACCTTC.

This chain links TRBV7-9 with TRBJ2-7; 7 nucleotides line up with TRBD2. V shed 5 bases, J shed 3 bases, and the junction held 10 bases outside the gene matches. The CDR3 is made up of 15 amino acids. Germline values: CDR1 SEHNR, CDR2 FQNEAQ (reference sequence). CDR3: CASSPSTSPLYEQYF. The CDR3 nucleotides read TGTGCCAGCAGCCCCTCGACTAGCCCACTCTACGAGCAGTACTTC.

The V and J genes are TRBV23-1 and TRBJ2-5; 7 bases are a match to TRBD1. TRBV23-1 is classed as an ORF, of uncertain function. The CDR3 runs 15 residues. Germline trimming cut 0 bases from V and 4 bases from J; bases unmatched to any gene: 5. The CDR3 DNA is TGCGCCAGCAGTCAATCTCGACAGGGACCAGAGACCCAGTACTTC. Residues: CASSQSRQGPETQYF.

The chain has TRBV7-9 and TRBJ2-5; 8 bases align to TRBD2. Germline-derived CDR1 and CDR2 are SEHNR and FQNEAQ (reference sequence). The CDR3 contains 17 residues. The V gene end was trimmed by 1 base and the J gene end by 1 base; junction bases not matched to a gene: 8. In DNA form, the CDR3 reads TGTGCCAGCAGCTTAGATCGTAGCGGGGCGCTCCAAGAGACCCAGTACTTC. Its protein product is CASSLDRSGALQETQYF.

The rearrangement joins TRBV7-2 to TRBJ1-1; TRBD1 aligns across 12 bases. With V trimmed by 6 bases and J by 11 bases, 10 bases remained unmatched. Germline loops: CDR1 SGHTA, CDR2 FQGNSA. The CDR3 length is 14 residues. The CDR3 region is CASRLPGTGGMAFF. The CDR3, as DNA: TGTGCCAGCAGACTCCCTGGGACAGGGGGCATGGCTTTCTTT.

This chain uses TRBV2 with TRBJ2-3; TRBD1 aligns across 7 bases. Germline V gene data show CDR1 as SNHLY and CDR2 as FYNNEI. The V gene end was trimmed by 7 bases and the J gene end by 0 bases; junction bases not matched to a gene: 10. This CDR3 is 16 amino acids long. This CDR3 is CASKTGVGLSTDTQYF. CDR3 DNA: TGTGCCAGCAAAACAGGGGTTGGTCTTAGCACAGATACGCAGTATTTT.